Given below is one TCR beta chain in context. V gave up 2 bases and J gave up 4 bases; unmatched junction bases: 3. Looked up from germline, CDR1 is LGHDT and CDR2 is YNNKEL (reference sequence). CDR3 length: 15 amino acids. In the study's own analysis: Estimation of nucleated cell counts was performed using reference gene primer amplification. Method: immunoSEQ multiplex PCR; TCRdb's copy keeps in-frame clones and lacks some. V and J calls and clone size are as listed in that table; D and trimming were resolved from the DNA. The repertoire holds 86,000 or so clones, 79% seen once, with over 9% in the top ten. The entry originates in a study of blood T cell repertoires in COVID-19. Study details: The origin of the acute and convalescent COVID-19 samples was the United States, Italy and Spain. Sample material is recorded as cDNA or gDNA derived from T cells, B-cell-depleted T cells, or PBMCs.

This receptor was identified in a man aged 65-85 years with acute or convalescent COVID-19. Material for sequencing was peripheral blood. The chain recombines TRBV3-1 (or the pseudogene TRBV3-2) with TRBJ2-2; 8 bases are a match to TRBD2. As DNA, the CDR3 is TGTGCCAGCAGCCAACGCGGGGGGATCACCGGGGAGCTGTTTTTT. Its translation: CASSQRGGITGELFF.